Listed here are 21 T cell receptor beta chains from one sample, sequenced in a study of blood T cell repertoires in COVID-19. Assay: immunoSEQ multiplex PCR; the TCRdb copy retains only in-frame clones and omits some. The sample carries about 30,000 clones, around 87% recorded once. Sample: peripheral blood. The receptors were sampled from a human donor in a cohort sampled during active COVID-19. The donor label of this sample is uncertain.

This clone was recorded only once. The CDR3 is CASSHTSGRQTGELFF. The CDR3 DNA is TGTGCCAGCAGTCATACTAGCGGGAGGCAGACCGGGGAGCTGTTTTTT. The J gene is TRBJ2-2, the V gene TRBV7-7; the match to TRBD2 covers 12 bases. The CDR3 length is 16 residues. After removal of 6 bases from V and 5 bases from J, the junction contained 7 bases not matched to a gene. CDR1 is SSHAT, CDR2 FNYEAQ, per germline (reference sequence).

As to this clone: The junction differs from germline at one of its ends, possibly a read error. The chain uses TRBV29-1 and TRBJ2-2; 12 nucleotides agree with TRBD2. This CDR3 has 17 residues. Germline CDR1 SQVTM, CDR2 ANQGSEA. The CDR3 region is CSVPTSGRFVEHRGAVF. The CDR3 coding sequence is TGCAGCGTTCCGACTAGCGGGAGATTCGTAGAACACCGGGGAGCTGTTTTT.

The chain links TRBV3-1 (or the pseudogene TRBV3-2) to TRBJ2-5, with 8 nucleotides matching TRBD1. The CDR3 consists of 15 residues. V shed 5 bases and J 5 bases; nucleotides not matched to a gene: 10. In germline, CDR1 is LGHDT, CDR2 YNNKEL (reference sequence). This chain's CDR3 is CASSTGTGRGETQYF. The CDR3 DNA reads TGTGCCAGCAGCACCGGGACAGGAAGGGGCGAGACCCAGTACTTC.

This chain joins TRBV18 and TRBJ1-5; 7 positions agree with TRBD1. This CDR3 region has 14 residues. Germline CDR1 reads KGHSH; CDR2 reads LQKENI. After removal of 5 bases from V and 3 bases from J, the junction contained 4 bases not matched to a gene. CDR3 sequence (DNA): TGTGCCAGCTCAGAGGACAGGAACAATCAGCCCCAGCATTTT. Translation: CASSEDRNNQPQHF.

The chain combines TRBV2 with TRBJ1-1; 10 nucleotides align to TRBD1. With 6 bases clipped from V and 1 base from J, the junction kept 5 bases outside the gene matches. The CDR3 consists of 15 residues. The germline gives CDR1 SNHLY, CDR2 FYNNEI. CDR3 sequence reads: CASRARTGGNTEAFF. CDR3 bases: TGTGCCAGCAGAGCCCGGACAGGGGGGAACACTGAAGCTTTCTTT. The full variable domain, completed using reference TRBV2 and TRBJ1-1, is EPEVTQTPSHQVTQMGQEVILRCVPISNHLYFYWYRQILGQKVEFLVSFYNNEISEKSEIFDDQFSVERPDGSNFTLKIRSTKLEDSAMYFCASRARTGGNTEAFFGQGTRLTVV.

The genes are TRBV4-2 and TRBJ2-3; 12 nucleotides line up with TRBD2. Germline CDR1 is LGHNA and CDR2 is YNFKEQ. The CDR3 is made up of 18 amino acids. The J segment lost 4 bases and the V segment lost 6 bases, leaving 14 bases of the junction unmatched. In DNA, the CDR3 is TGTGCCAGCAGTTACGCTCCTCCCGGGACTAGCGGGTCAGATACGCAGTATTTT. It yields the protein CASSYAPPGTSGSDTQYF.

The chain uses TRBV30 and TRBJ1-2; D gene uncertain. The CDR3 runs to 13 residues. With 1 base removed from V and 4 bases from J, the gap between germline ends came to 10 bases. Germline V CDR1 and CDR2: GTSNPN, SVGIG (reference sequence). The CDR3 protein is CAWSGRQLYGYTF. The CDR3 bases are TGTGCCTGGAGTGGGAGGCAGCTCTATGGCTACACCTTC.

The chain combines TRBV11-2 with TRBJ2-7, with TRBD1 matching over 7 bases. From germline, CDR1 is SGHAT and CDR2 FQNNGV. Losses at the gene ends were 4 bases for V and 2 bases for J; bases not matched to a gene: 8. CDR3 length: 15 amino acids. The DNA of the CDR3 is TGTGCCAGCAGCTCCAATCCAGGGGGTACCTACGAGCAGTACTTC. Protein product: CASSSNPGGTYEQYF. Filled out from reference TRBV11-2 and TRBJ2-7, the complete variable domain reads EAGVAQSPRYKIIEKRQSVAFWCNPISGHATLYWYQQILGQGPKLLIQFQNNGVVDDSQLPKDRFSAERLKGVDSTLKIQPAKLEDSAVYLCASSSNPGGTYEQYFGPGTRLTVT.

J is TRBJ2-7 and V is TRBV7-2; 7 positions agree with TRBD2. The germline gives CDR1 SGHTA, CDR2 FQGNSA. This CDR3 comprises 16 residues. V was clipped by 3 bases and J by 2 bases; unmatched bases: 10. The CDR3 DNA sequence: TGTGCCAGCAGCTTGGCCTTCAGCGGGGCCCCCTACGAGCAGTACTTC. Its protein product is CASSLAFSGAPYEQYF.

The gene calls are TRBV5-1 and TRBJ1-2, with 10 nucleotides matching TRBD1. J was trimmed by 5 bases and V by 0 bases; bases with no gene match: 1. Germline loops: CDR1 SGHRS, CDR2 YFSETQ. This CDR3 has 14 residues. The CDR3 DNA reads TGCGCCAGCAGCTTGGGGGGACAGGGGTATGGCTACACCTTC. Its protein product is CASSLGGQGYGYTF. Drawing the rest from reference TRBV5-1 and TRBJ1-2, the complete variable domain is KAGVTQTPRYLIKTRGQQVTLSCSPISGHRSVSWYQQTPGQGLQFLFEYFSETQRNKGNFPGRFSGRQFSNSRSEMNVSTLELGDSALYLCASSLGGQGYGYTFGSGTRLTVV.

The chain employs TRBV6-5 and TRBJ2-1, with D uncertain. The V gene's germline CDR1 is MNHEY and CDR2 SVGAGI. The CDR3 has 15 amino acids. V was pared by 0 bases and J by 8 bases, with 14 bases between. This CDR3 is CASSYSSSWSDEQFF. The CDR3 nucleotides read TGTGCCAGCAGTTACTCCTCGAGCTGGTCGGATGAGCAGTTCTTC.

The J gene is TRBJ2-1, the V gene TRBV27, with 12 bases lining up with TRBD2. Germline lookup yields CDR1 MNHEY and CDR2 SMNVEV (reference sequence). The CDR3 length is 15 residues. The ends lost 4 bases at V and 3 bases at J; junction bases unmatched: 1. The CDR3 sequence is CASSSLAGGYNEQFF. CDR3 sequence (DNA): TGTGCCAGCAGTTCACTAGCGGGGGGCTACAATGAGCAGTTCTTC.

The chain couples TRBV28 to TRBJ1-2; no clear D. The CDR3 runs to 12 residues. Deletions cut 3 bases from V and 6 bases from J, with 8 bases between. CDR1 and CDR2 (germline): MDHEN, SYDVKM. CDR3 nucleotides: TGTGCCAGCAGTTTCCTCGGTCATGGCTACACCTTC. It codes for CASSFLGHGYTF.

V is TRBV28 and J is TRBJ1-5, with no clear D. This CDR3 region has 15 residues. Trimming shortened V by 5 bases and J by 0 bases, and 11 bases separated the two germline ends. Per germline, CDR1 MDHEN and CDR2 SYDVKM. The CDR3 bases are TGTGCCAGCAGTCCCCTCCGTCCTAGCAATCAGCCCCAGCATTTT. It translates to CASSPLRPSNQPQHF. Using reference TRBV28 and TRBJ1-5 for the parts outside the CDR3, the full variable domain is DVKVTQSSRYLVKRTGEKVFLECVQDMDHENMFWYRQDPGLGLRLIYFSYDVKMKEKGDIPEGYSVSREKKERFSLILESASTNQTSMYLCASSPLRPSNQPQHFGDGTRLSIL.

The V and J genes are TRBV5-1 and TRBJ1-1, with 9 bases lining up with TRBD1. V shed 5 bases and J 4 bases; nucleotides not matched to a gene: 12. Germline V lookup: CDR1 SGHRS, CDR2 YFSETQ. The CDR3 length is 16 residues. The CDR3 DNA sequence: TGCGCCAGCAGACCCTCTTACAGGGGGCGAAGCACTGAAGCTTTCTTT. Translating it yields CASRPSYRGRSTEAFF.

The V call is TRBV6-5, the J call TRBJ1-1, with 7 bases lining up with TRBD1. The CDR3 length is 13 residues. The germline V gene encodes CDR1 MNHEY and CDR2 SVGAGI. J lost 2 bases, V lost 7 bases, and 4 bases had no gene match. CDR3 sequence reads: CASIGQANTEAFF. The CDR3 DNA sequence: TGTGCCAGCATAGGACAGGCTAACACTGAAGCTTTCTTT.

The rearrangement uses TRBV30 and TRBJ2-7; D may be TRBD2 (5 bases). V dropped 0 bases and J dropped 6 bases, with 12 bases sitting between them. Germline CDR1 is GTSNPN and CDR2 is SVGIG (reference sequence). The CDR3 runs to 13 residues. CDR3 protein: CAWSVRGRGEQYF. Written as DNA, the CDR3 is TGTGCCTGGAGTGTAAGAGGGCGCGGCGAGCAGTACTTC. Full variable domain (remainder filled in from reference TRBV30 and TRBJ2-7): SQTIHQWPATLVQPVGSPLSLECTVEGTSNPNLYWYRQAAGRGLQLLFYSVGIGQISSEVPQNLSASRPQDRQFILSSKKLLLSDSGFYLCAWSVRGRGEQYFGPGTRLTVT.

The chain recombines TRBV6-1 with TRBJ2-5, with 10 positions matching TRBD2. The V segment lost 0 bases and the J segment 5 bases; nucleotides outside the gene matches: 9. This CDR3 comprises 17 residues. From germline, CDR1 is MNHNS and CDR2 SASEGT. The DNA of the CDR3 is TGTGCCAGCAGTGAAGCGGGGCTAGCGGGAGTCGGGGAGACCCAGTACTTC. Protein: CASSEAGLAGVGETQYF.

This clone was counted a few times. The genes are TRBV28 and TRBJ2-3; D is perhaps TRBD1 (6 bases). CDR1 and CDR2 (germline): MDHEN, SYDVKM. With 6 bases removed from V and 4 bases from J, the gap between germline ends came to 14 bases. The CDR3 sequence is 14 residues long. This CDR3 reads CASRHRELSDTQYF. As DNA, the CDR3 is TGTGCCAGCAGGCACAGGGAATTGTCAGATACGCAGTATTTT.

This clone was observed a single time. V gene TRBV10-1 combines with J gene TRBJ2-2; no reliable D call. The V end lost 6 bases, the J end lost 1 base, and 3 bases lay between the germline ends. The CDR3 contains 12 residues. Germline CDR1 is WNHNN and CDR2 is SYGVQD (reference sequence). The CDR3 loop is CASSGNTGELFF. Written as DNA, the CDR3 is TGCGCCAGCAGCGGGAACACCGGGGAGCTGTTTTTT.

The chain couples TRBV4-1 to TRBJ2-3; 7 bases line up with TRBD1. V lost 0 bases, J lost 4 bases, and 7 bases stayed unmatched. CDR1 is MGHRA and CDR2 is YSYEKL in the germline V gene. CDR3 length: 16 residues. The CDR3 loop reads CASSQEDKGAADTQYF. The CDR3, as DNA: TGCGCCAGCAGCCAAGAGGATAAGGGGGCCGCAGATACGCAGTATTTT.